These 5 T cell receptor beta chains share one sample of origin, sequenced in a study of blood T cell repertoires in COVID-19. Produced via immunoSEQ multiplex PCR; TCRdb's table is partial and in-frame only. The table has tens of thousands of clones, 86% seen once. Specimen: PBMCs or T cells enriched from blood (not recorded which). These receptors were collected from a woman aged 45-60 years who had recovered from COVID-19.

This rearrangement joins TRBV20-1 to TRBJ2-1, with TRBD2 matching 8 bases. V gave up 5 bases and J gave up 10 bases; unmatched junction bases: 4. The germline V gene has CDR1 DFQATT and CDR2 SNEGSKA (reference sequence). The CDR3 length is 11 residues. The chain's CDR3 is CSAGRLAEQFF. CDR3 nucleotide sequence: TGCAGTGCTGGGAGACTAGCGGAGCAGTTCTTC.

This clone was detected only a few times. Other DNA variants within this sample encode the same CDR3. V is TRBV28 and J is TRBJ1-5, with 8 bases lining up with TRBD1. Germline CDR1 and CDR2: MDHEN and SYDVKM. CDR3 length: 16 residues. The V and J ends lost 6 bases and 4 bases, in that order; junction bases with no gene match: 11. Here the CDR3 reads CASSSLTGGGNQPQHF. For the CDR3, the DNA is TGTGCCAGCAGCTCCCTAACAGGGGGAGGGAATCAGCCCCAGCATTTT.

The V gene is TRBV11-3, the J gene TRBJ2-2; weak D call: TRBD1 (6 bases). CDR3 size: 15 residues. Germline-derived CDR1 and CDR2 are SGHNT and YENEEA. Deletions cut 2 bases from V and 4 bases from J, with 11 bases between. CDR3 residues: CASSLSLGGTGELFF. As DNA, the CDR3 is TGTGCCAGCAGCTTAAGTTTAGGGGGCACCGGGGAGCTGTTTTTT. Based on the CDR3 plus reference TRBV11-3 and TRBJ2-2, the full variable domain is EAGVVQSPRYKIIEKKQPVAFWCNPISGHNTLYWYLQNLGQGPELLIRYENEEAVDDSQLPKDRFSAERLKGVDSTLKIQPAELGDSAVYLCASSLSLGGTGELFFGEGSRLTVL.

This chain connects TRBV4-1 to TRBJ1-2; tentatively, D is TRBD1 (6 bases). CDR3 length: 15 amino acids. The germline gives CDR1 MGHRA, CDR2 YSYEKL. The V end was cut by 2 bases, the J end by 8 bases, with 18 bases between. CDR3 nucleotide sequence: TGCGCCAGCAGCCAAACTGCGACAGGACCCGGGGGCTACACCTTC. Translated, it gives CASSQTATGPGGYTF.

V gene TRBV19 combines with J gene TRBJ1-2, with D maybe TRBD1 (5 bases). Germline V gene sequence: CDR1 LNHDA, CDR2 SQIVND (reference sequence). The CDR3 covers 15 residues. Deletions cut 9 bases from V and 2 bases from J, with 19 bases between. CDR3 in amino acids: CASGGSRLINYGYTF. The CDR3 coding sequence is TGTGCCAGCGGGGGTTCAAGACTGATCAACTATGGCTACACCTTC.